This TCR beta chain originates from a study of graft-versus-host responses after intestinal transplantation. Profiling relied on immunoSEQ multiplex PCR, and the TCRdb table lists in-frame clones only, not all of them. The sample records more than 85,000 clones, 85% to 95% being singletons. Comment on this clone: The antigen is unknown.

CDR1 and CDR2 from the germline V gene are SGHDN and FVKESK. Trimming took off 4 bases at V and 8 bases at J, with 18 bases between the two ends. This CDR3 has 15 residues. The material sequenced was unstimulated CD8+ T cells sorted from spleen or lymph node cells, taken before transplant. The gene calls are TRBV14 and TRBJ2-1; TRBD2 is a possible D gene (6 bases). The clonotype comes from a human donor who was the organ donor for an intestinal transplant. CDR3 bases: TGTGCCAGCAGCCCCCTTGGAGGGCCTTCAGATGAGCAGTTCTTC. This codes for CASSPLGGPSDEQFF.